This is a list of T cell receptor beta chains from one sample in a study of cytomegalovirus exposure and HLA in healthy donors. This table comes from immunoSEQ multiplex PCR, and its TCRdb copy is limited to in-frame clones, with some not included. The profile covers under 130,000 clones, with approximately 70% appearing a single time and about 11% taken by the ten largest. The material sequenced was PBMCs. Source of these receptors: a man in his forties in good health and CMV-seropositive. Both conserved end residues are part of each CDR3. Each record gives: V gene, J gene, D gene, clone size, CDR3 protein, CDR3 DNA. A D gene is named only where the DNA matches it firmly. Rows may omit the clone size; those that give it use once, few, many or a size class.

V gene: TRBV5-1
J gene: TRBJ2-7
D gene: TRBD1
clone size: .
CDR3 protein: CASSPRRTGVIYEQYF
CDR3 DNA: TGCGCCAGCAGCCCGCGAAGGACAGGGGTTATTTACGAGCAGTACTTC

V gene: TRBV29-1
J gene: TRBJ2-5
D gene: .
clone size: once
CDR3 protein: CSVVLPVERGETQYF
CDR3 DNA: TGCAGCGTTGTTCTTCCGGTCGAGAGAGGAGAGACCCAGTACTTC

V gene: TRBV4-1
J gene: TRBJ2-3
D gene: TRBD2
clone size: .
CDR3 protein: CASSQDRTSDGSDTQYF
CDR3 DNA: TGCGCCAGCAGCCAAGATAGGACTAGCGATGGGTCCGATACGCAGTATTTT

V gene: TRBV5-6
J gene: TRBJ2-1
D gene: TRBD1
clone size: once
CDR3 protein: CASSRAGQGVDEQFF
CDR3 DNA: TGTGCCAGCAGCCGGGCAGGACAGGGGGTCGATGAGCAGTTCTTC

V gene: TRBV4-1
J gene: TRBJ1-3
D gene: .
clone size: few
CDR3 protein: CASSQVQGSGNTIYF
CDR3 DNA: TGCGCCAGCAGCCAAGTACAGGGCTCTGGAAACACCATATATTTT

V gene: TRBV9
J gene: TRBJ2-1
D gene: .
clone size: .
CDR3 protein: CASSVVDGSYNEQFF
CDR3 DNA: TGTGCCAGCAGCGTAGTGGACGGGAGCTACAATGAGCAGTTCTTC

V gene: TRBV2
J gene: TRBJ2-5
D gene: .
clone size: .
CDR3 protein: CASSMDSGSQETQYF
CDR3 DNA: TGTGCCAGCAGTATGGACAGCGGAAGCCAAGAGACCCAGTACTTC

V gene: TRBV19
J gene: TRBJ1-5
D gene: .
clone size: .
CDR3 protein: CASSRTVMGNQPQHF
CDR3 DNA: TGTGCCAGTAGTAGGACAGTTATGGGCAATCAGCCCCAGCATTTT

V gene: TRBV29-1
J gene: TRBJ2-3
D gene: TRBD2
clone size: .
CDR3 protein: CSAPRNSGSTDTQYF
CDR3 DNA: TGCAGCGCCCCGAGGAATAGCGGGAGCACAGATACGCAGTATTTT

V gene: TRBV7-3
J gene: TRBJ1-2
D gene: TRBD1
clone size: .
CDR3 protein: CASSLTGGYSNYGYTF
CDR3 DNA: TGTGCCAGCAGCTTAACAGGGGGCTATTCTAACTATGGCTACACCTTC

V gene: TRBV2
J gene: TRBJ1-3
D gene: TRBD1
clone size: .
CDR3 protein: CASRGQGVGTIYF
CDR3 DNA: TGTGCCAGCAGGGGACAGGGGGTAGGCACCATATATTTT

V gene: TRBV4-2
J gene: TRBJ2-7
D gene: TRBD2
clone size: few
CDR3 protein: CASSQDVATSGYSYEQYF
CDR3 DNA: TGTGCCAGCAGCCAAGATGTCGCGACTAGCGGATACTCCTACGAGCAGTACTTC

V gene: TRBV5-1
J gene: TRBJ1-1
D gene: TRBD1
clone size: .
CDR3 protein: CASSLGTGNWAEAFF
CDR3 DNA: TGCGCCAGCAGCTTAGGGACAGGGAATTGGGCTGAAGCTTTCTTT

V gene: TRBV7-3
J gene: TRBJ1-2
D gene: TRBD1
clone size: .
CDR3 protein: CASSLSFFIGTGLRDYGYTF
CDR3 DNA: TGTGCCAGCAGCTTAAGCTTTTTTATAGGGACAGGCCTTCGGGACTATGGCTACACCTTC

V gene: TRBV28
J gene: TRBJ2-1
D gene: TRBD2
clone size: .
CDR3 protein: CASITAGVYNEQFF
CDR3 DNA: TGTGCCAGCATAACAGCGGGAGTTTACAATGAGCAGTTCTTC

V gene: TRBV6-5
J gene: TRBJ1-1
D gene: TRBD1
clone size: few
CDR3 protein: CASRDRVNTEAFF
CDR3 DNA: TGTGCCAGCCGTGACAGGGTGAACACTGAAGCTTTCTTT

V gene: TRBV29-1
J gene: TRBJ1-1
D gene: TRBD1
clone size: few
CDR3 protein: CSVQTGGNTEAFF
CDR3 DNA: TGCAGCGTGCAGACAGGGGGAAACACTGAAGCTTTCTTT

V gene: TRBV18
J gene: TRBJ2-7
D gene: TRBD2
clone size: once
CDR3 protein: CASSPPGGPHYYEQYF
CDR3 DNA: TGTGCCAGCTCACCACCGGGAGGGCCACATTACTACGAGCAGTACTTC

V gene: TRBV18
J gene: TRBJ2-5
D gene: TRBD1
clone size: .
CDR3 protein: CASSPPNQGAVETQYF
CDR3 DNA: TGTGCCAGCTCACCACCAAATCAGGGGGCGGTCGAGACCCAGTACTTC

V gene: TRBV5-1
J gene: TRBJ2-5
D gene: .
clone size: .
CDR3 protein: CASSFSDQETQYF
CDR3 DNA: TGCGCCAGCAGCTTTAGCGACCAAGAGACCCAGTACTTC

V gene: TRBV2
J gene: TRBJ2-1
D gene: .
clone size: few
CDR3 protein: CASRQRTSSYNEQFF
CDR3 DNA: TGTGCCAGCAGGCAACGGACTTCTTCCTACAATGAGCAGTTCTTC

V gene: TRBV7-2
J gene: TRBJ2-5
D gene: .
clone size: .
CDR3 protein: CASSLLQSMSAFQETQYF
CDR3 DNA: TGTGCCAGCAGCTTACTACAGTCCATGTCGGCCTTCCAAGAGACCCAGTACTTC

V gene: TRBV5-1
J gene: TRBJ2-2
D gene: TRBD2
clone size: .
CDR3 protein: CASSAFEREYTGELFF
CDR3 DNA: TGCGCCAGCAGCGCGTTTGAGCGGGAGTACACCGGGGAGCTGTTTTTT

V gene: TRBV7-6
J gene: TRBJ2-5
D gene: TRBD2
clone size: .
CDR3 protein: CASSERDHSVGETQYF
CDR3 DNA: TGTGCCAGCAGCGAGCGGGACCACTCGGTCGGGGAGACCCAGTACTTC

V gene: TRBV9
J gene: TRBJ2-2
D gene: .
clone size: few
CDR3 protein: CASSVGGGAYTGELFF
CDR3 DNA: TGTGCCAGCAGCGTAGGTGGGGGCGCGTACACCGGGGAGCTGTTTTTT

V gene: TRBV18
J gene: TRBJ1-2
D gene: .
clone size: .
CDR3 protein: CASSNQGNYGYTF
CDR3 DNA: TGTGCCAGCTCAAACCAGGGCAACTATGGCTACACCTTC

V gene: TRBV9
J gene: TRBJ2-7
D gene: TRBD1
clone size: .
CDR3 protein: CASSTRQGFHEQYF
CDR3 DNA: TGTGCCAGCAGCACGAGACAGGGATTCCACGAGCAGTACTTC

V gene: TRBV2
J gene: TRBJ2-1
D gene: .
clone size: .
CDR3 protein: CAIPGALGNEQFF
CDR3 DNA: TGTGCCATACCCGGAGCTTTGGGCAATGAGCAGTTCTTC

V gene: TRBV20-1
J gene: TRBJ1-4
D gene: .
clone size: .
CDR3 protein: CSAFRGKLFF
CDR3 DNA: TGCAGTGCTTTCCGGGGGAAACTGTTTTTT

V gene: TRBV18
J gene: TRBJ2-7
D gene: TRBD1
clone size: .
CDR3 protein: CASSQDRGLYEQYF
CDR3 DNA: TGTGCCAGCTCACAGGACAGGGGTCTCTACGAGCAGTACTTC

V gene: TRBV6-5
J gene: TRBJ1-5
D gene: .
clone size: .
CDR3 protein: CASSSGVWGNQPQHF
CDR3 DNA: TGTGCCAGCAGTTCAGGGGTGTGGGGCAATCAGCCCCAGCATTTT